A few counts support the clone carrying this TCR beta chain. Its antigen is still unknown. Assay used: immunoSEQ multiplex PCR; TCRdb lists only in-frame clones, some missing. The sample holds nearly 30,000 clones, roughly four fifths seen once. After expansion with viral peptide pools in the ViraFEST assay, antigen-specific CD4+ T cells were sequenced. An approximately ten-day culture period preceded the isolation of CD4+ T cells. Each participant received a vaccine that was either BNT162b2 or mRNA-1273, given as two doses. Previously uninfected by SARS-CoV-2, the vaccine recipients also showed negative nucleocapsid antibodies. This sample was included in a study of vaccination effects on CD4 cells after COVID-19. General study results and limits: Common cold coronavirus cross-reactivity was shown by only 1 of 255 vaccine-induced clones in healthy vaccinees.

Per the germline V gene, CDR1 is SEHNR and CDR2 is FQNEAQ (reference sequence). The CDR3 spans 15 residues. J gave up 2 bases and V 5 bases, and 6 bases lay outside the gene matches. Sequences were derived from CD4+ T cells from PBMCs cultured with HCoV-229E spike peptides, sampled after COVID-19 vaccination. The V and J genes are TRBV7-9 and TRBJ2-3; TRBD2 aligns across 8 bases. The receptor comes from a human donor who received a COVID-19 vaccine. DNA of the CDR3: TGTGCCAGCAGCCCGGGACTAGAAAACACAGATACGCAGTATTTT. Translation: CASSPGLENTDTQYF.